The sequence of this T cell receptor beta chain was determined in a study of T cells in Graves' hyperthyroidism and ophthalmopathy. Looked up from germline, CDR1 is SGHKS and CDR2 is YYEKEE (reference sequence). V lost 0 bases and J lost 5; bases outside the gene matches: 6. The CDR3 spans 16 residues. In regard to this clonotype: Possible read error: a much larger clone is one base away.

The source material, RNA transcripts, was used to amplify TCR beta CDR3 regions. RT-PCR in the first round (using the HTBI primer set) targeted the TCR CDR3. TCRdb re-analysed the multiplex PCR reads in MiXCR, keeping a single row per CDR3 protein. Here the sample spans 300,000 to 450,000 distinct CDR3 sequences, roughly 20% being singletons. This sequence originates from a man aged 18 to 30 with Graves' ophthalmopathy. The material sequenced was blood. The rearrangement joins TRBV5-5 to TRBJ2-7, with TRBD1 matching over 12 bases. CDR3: CASSLVGQGAVNEQYF. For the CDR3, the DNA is TGTGCCAGCAGCTTGGTGGGACAGGGGGCAGTAAACGAGCAGTACTTC.